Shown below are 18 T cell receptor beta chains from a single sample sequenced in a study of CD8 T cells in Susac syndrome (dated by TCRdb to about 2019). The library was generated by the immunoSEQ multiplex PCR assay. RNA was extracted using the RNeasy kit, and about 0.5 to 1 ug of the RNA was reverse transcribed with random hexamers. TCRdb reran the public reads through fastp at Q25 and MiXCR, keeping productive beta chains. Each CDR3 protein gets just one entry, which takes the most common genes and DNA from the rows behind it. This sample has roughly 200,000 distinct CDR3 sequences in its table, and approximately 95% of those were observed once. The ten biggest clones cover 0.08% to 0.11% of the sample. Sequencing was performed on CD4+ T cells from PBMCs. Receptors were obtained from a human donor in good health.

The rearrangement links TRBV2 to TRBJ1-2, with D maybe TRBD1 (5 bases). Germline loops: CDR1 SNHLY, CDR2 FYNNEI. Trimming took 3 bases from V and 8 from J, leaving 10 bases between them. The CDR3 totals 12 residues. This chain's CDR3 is CASSDRDRGYTF. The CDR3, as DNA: TGTGCCAGCAGTGACAGGGATCGGGGCTACACCTTC.

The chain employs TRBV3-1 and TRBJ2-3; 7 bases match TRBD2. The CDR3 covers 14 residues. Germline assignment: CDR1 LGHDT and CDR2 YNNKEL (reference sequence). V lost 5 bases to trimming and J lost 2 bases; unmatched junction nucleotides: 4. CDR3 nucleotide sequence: TGTGCCAGCAGCGCCAGCGGGGTCACAGATACGCAGTATTTT. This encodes CASSASGVTDTQYF.

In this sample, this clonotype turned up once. CDR3 sequence (DNA): TGCAGTGCGACTAGCGGGATGGAGACCCAGTACTTC. Encoded protein: CSATSGMETQYF. This chain joins TRBV20-1 and TRBJ2-5; 11 nucleotides line up with TRBD2. Trimming cost V 6 bases and J 5 bases; bases outside gene matches: 2. The CDR3 contains 12 residues. Germline lookup yields CDR1 DFQATT and CDR2 SNEGSKA (reference sequence).

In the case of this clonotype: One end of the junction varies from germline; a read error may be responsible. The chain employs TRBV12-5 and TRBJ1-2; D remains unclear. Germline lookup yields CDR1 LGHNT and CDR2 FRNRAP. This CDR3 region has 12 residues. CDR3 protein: CASALNSRGYTF. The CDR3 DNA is TGTGCTAGTGCTTTGAACTCCCGGGGCTACACCTTC.

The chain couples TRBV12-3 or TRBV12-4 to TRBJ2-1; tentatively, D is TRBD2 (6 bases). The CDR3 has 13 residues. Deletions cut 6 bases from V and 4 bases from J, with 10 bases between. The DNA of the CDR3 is TGTGCCAGCAGAGATAGCGGATACAATGAGCAGTTCTTC. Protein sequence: CASRDSGYNEQFF.

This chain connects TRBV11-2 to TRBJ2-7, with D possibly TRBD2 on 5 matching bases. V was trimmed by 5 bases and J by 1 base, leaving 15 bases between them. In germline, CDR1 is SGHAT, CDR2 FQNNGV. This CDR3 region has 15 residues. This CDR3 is CASSLRAGPSYEQYV. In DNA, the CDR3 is TGTGCCAGCAGCCTTCGGGCGGGCCCTTCCTACGAGCAGTACGTC.

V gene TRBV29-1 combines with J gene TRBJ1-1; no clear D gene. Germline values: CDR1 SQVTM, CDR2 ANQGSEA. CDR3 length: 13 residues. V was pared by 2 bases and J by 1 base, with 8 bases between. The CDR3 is CSVESAGNTEAFF. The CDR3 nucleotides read TGCAGCGTTGAATCAGCAGGGAACACTGAAGCTTTCTTT.

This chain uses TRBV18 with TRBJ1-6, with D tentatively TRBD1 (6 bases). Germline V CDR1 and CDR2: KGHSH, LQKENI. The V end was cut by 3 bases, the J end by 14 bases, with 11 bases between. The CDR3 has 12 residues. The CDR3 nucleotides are TGTGCCAGCTCACCGGACAGTCAGACCCTCCACTTT. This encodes CASSPDSQTLHF.

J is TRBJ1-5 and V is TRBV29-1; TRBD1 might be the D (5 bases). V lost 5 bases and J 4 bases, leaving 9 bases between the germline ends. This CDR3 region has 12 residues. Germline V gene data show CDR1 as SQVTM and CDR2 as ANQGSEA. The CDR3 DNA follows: TGCAGCGTTATAGAGGGGAATCAGCCCCAGCATTTT. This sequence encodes CSVIEGNQPQHF.

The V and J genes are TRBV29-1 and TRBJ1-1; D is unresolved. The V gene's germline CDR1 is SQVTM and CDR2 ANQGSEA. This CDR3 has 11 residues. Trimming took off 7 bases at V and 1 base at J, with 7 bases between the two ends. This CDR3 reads CSGLENTEAFF. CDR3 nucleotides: TGCAGCGGGCTGGAGAACACTGAAGCTTTCTTT.

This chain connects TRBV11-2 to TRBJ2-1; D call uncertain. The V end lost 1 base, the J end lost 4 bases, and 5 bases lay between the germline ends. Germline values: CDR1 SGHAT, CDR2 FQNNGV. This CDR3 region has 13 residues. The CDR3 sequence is CASSLARYNEQFF. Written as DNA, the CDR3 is TGTGCCAGCAGCTTAGCCAGATACAATGAGCAGTTCTTC.

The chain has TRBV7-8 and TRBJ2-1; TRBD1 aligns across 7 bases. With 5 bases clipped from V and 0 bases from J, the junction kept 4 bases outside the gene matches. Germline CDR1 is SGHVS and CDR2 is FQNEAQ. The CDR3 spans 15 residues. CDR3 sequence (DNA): TGTGCCAGCAGCCGAAGGGACAGCTCCTACAATGAGCAGTTCTTC. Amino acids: CASSRRDSSYNEQFF.

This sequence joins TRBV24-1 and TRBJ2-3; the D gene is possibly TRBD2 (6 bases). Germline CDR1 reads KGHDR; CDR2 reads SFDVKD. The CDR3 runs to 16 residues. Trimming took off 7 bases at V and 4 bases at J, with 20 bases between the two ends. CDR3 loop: CATSDAMGLGADTQYF. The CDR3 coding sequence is TGTGCCACCAGCGATGCGATGGGACTCGGCGCAGATACGCAGTATTTT.

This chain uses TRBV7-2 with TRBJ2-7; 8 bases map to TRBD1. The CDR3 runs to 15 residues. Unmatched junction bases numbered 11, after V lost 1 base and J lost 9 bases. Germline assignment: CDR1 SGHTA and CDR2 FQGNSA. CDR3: CASSLGVQGQGRQYF. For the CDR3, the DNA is TGTGCCAGCAGCTTAGGAGTCCAAGGACAGGGCCGGCAGTACTTC.

CDR3 bases: TGTGCCAGCAGCCCCCGCAGGGGAGAACAGCCCCAGCATTTT. It is translated as CASSPRRGEQPQHF. The chain joins TRBV3-1 to TRBJ1-5; the D gene is possibly TRBD1 (6 bases). CDR3 length: 14 residues. Trimming shortened V by 4 bases and J by 7 bases, and 14 bases separated the two germline ends. CDR1 and CDR2 (germline): LGHDT, YNNKEL (reference sequence).

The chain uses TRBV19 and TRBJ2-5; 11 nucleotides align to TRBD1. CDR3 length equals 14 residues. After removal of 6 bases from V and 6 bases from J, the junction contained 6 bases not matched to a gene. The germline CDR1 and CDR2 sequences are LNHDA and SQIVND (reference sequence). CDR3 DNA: TGTGCCAGTAGCTGGACAGGGGGCGCGAAGACCCAGTACTTC. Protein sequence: CASSWTGGAKTQYF.

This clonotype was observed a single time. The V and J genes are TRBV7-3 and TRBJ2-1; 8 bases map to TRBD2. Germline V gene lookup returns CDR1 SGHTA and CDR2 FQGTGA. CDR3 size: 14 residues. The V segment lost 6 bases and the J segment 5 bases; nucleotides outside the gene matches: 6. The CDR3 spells CASSTSGANNEQFF. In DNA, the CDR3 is TGTGCCAGCAGTACTAGCGGAGCGAACAATGAGCAGTTCTTC.

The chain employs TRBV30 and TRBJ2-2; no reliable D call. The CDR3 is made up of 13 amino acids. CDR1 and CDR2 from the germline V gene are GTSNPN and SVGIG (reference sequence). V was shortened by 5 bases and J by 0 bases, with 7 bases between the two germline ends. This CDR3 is CAWATPNTGELFF. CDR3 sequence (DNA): TGTGCCTGGGCAACTCCGAACACCGGGGAGCTGTTTTTT.